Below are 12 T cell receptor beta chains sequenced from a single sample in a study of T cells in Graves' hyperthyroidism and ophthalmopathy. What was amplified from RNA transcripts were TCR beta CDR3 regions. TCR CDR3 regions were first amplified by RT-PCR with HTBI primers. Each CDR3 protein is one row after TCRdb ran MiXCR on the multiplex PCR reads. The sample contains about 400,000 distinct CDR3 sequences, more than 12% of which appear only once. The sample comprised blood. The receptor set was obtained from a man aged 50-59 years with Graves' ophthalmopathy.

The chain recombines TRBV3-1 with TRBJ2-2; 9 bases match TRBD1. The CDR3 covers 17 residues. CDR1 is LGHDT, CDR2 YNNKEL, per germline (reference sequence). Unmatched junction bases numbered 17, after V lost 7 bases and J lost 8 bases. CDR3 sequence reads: CASTPTTGTGSSGELFF. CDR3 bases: TGTGCCAGCACTCCCACGACCGGGACAGGGTCTAGTGGGGAGCTGTTTTTT.

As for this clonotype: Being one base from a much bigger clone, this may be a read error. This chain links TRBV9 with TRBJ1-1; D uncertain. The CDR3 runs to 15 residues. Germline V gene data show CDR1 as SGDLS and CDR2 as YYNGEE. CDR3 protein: CASSPGILMNTETFF. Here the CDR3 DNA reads TGTGCCAGCAGCCCCGGGATTTTAATGAACACTGAAACTTTCTTT.

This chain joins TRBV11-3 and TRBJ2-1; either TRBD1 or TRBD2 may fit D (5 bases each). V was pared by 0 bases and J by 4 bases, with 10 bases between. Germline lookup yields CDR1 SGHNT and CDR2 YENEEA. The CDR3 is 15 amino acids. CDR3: CASSLDPGGYNEQFF. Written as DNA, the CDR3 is TGTGCCAGCAGCTTAGACCCTGGGGGATACAATGAGCAGTTCTTC.

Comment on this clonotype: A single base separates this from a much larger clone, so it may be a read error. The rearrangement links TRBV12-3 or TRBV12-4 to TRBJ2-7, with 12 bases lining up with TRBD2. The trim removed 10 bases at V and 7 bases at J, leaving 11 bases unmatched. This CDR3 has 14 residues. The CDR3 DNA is TGTGCCACCCCTCTGACTAGCGGGAGTGGGGAGCAGTACTTC. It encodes CATPLTSGSGEQYF.

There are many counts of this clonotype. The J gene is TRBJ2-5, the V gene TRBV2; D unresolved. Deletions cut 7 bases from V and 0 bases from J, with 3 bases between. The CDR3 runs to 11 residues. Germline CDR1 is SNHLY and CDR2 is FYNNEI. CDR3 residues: CASTYQETQYF. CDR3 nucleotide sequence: TGTGCCAGCACCTACCAAGAGACCCAGTACTTC.

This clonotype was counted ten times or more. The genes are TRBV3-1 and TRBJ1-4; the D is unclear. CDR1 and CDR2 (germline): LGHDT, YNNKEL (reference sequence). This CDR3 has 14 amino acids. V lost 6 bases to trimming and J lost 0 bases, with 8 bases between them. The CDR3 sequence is CASRNATTNEKLFF. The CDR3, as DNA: TGTGCCAGCAGAAACGCTACAACTAATGAAAAACTGTTTTTT. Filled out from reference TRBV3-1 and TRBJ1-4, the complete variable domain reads DTAVSQTPKYLVTQMGNDKSIKCEQNLGHDTMYWYKQDSKKFLKIMFSYNNKELIINETVPNRFSPKSPDKAHLNLHINSLELGDSAVYFCASRNATTNEKLFFGSGTQLSVL.

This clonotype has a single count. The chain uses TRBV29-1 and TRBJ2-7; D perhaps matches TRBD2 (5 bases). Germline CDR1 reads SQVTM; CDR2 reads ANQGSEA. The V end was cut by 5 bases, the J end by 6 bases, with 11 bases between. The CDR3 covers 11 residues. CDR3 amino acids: CSVIRAGEQYF. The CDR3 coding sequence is TGCAGCGTTATCCGGGCGGGCGAGCAGTACTTC.

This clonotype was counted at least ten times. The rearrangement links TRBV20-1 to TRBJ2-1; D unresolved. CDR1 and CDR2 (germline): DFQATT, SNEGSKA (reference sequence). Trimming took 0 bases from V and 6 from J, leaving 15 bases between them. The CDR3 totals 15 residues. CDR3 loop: CSARDSGRAFNEQFF. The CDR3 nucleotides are TGCAGTGCTAGAGACTCTGGAAGGGCCTTCAATGAGCAGTTCTTC.

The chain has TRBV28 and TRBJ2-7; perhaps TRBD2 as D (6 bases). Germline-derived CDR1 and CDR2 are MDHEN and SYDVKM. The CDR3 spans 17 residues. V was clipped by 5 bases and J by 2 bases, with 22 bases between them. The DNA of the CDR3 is TGTGCCAGCAGTATTGTCCCCTCGGGGGACCTCACCTACGAGCAGTACTTC. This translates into CASSIVPSGDLTYEQYF.

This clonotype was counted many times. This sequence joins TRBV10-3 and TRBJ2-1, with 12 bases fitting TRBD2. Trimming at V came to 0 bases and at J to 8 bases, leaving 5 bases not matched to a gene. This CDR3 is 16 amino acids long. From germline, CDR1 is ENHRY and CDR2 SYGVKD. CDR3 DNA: TGTGCCATCAGTGAGTCACTAGCGGGAGGAATCGATGAGCAGTTCTTC. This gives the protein CAISESLAGGIDEQFF.

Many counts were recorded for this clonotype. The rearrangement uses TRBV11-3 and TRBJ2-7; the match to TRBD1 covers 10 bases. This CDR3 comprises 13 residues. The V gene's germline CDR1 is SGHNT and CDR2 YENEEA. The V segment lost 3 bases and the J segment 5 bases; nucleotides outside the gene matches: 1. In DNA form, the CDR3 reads TGTGCCAGCAGCTTTGGACAGGGGGACGAGCAGTACTTC. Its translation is CASSFGQGDEQYF.

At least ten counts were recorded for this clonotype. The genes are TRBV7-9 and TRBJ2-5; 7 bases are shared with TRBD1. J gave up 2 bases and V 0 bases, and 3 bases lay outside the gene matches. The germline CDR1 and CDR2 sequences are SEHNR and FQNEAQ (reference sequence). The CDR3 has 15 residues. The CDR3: CASSLAGQTQETQYF. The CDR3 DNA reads TGTGCCAGCAGCTTAGCGGGACAGACGCAAGAGACCCAGTACTTC.